The clone carrying this TCR beta chain has only a few counts. What it binds is not known. This specimen comes from a study of cytomegalovirus exposure and HLA in healthy donors. Study results and caveats: When a later analysis compared HLA-associated TCR beta chains with equally common others, the HLA-associated chains turned out to be more clonally expanded and to have lower generation probabilities. An analysis that was carried out later associated some 17,000 TCR beta sequences with HLA alleles at 0.05 false discovery rate.

V was shortened by 2 bases and J by 2 bases, with 10 bases between the two germline ends. CDR3 size: 14 residues. CDR1 and CDR2 from the germline V gene are MNHEY and SMNVEV (reference sequence). In the PCR, 60 Vbeta and 13 Jbeta primers were used. Repertoires were generated with immunoSEQ multiplex PCR, while TCRdb's copy carries only in-frame clones and drops some. In the table there are roughly 120,000 clones, roughly two thirds of which are singletons. All donors participated as healthy donors of bone marrow. This chain connects TRBV27 to TRBJ2-7; D possibly corresponds to TRBD1 (5 bases). The sample was PBMCs. The TCR comes from a young man in good health and CMV-seropositive. The CDR3 DNA reads as TGTGCCAGCAGTTTAAGGGGCATAACCTACGAGCAGTACTTC. Its protein is CASSLRGITYEQYF.